A single sample gave rise to the 24 T cell receptor beta chains below, sequenced in a study of STAT3 mutations in large granular lymphocyte leukemia. Study-wide findings and caveats: Every T-LGLL patient had at least one immunodominant TCRbeta clonotype.

These receptors are not linked to any known antigen. Assay: immunoSEQ multiplex PCR; the TCRdb copy retains only in-frame clones and omits some. The sample gives over 10,000 clones, over 70% of which show up once; roughly 49% is in the top ten. Source material: peripheral blood mononuclear cells. The receptors here all came from a man aged 55-75 years with T-cell large granular lymphocyte leukemia. Some clones in this sample may be carry-over from other donors' samples.

V gene TRBV6-1 combines with J gene TRBJ2-3, with no clear D. Trimming left V 4 bases short and J 9 bases short, with 17 bases between. Germline values: CDR1 MNHNS, CDR2 SASEGT. CDR3 length: 14 residues. CDR3 protein: CASSAGSASWTQYF. The CDR3, as DNA: TGTGCCAGCAGTGCGGGTTCGGCGTCTTGGACGCAGTATTTT.

V gene TRBV5-1 combines with J gene TRBJ2-7, with D possibly being TRBD1 or TRBD2 (5 bases each). The V end was cut by 0 bases, the J end by 3 bases, with 13 bases between. This CDR3 is 15 amino acids long. Per the germline V gene, CDR1 is SGHRS and CDR2 is YFSETQ. CDR3 sequence reads: CASSLGGSISYEQYF. CDR3 nucleotide sequence: TGCGCCAGCAGCTTGGGGGGGTCGATAAGCTACGAGCAGTACTTC.

The J gene is TRBJ2-7, the V gene TRBV30; no reliable D call. The CDR3 is made up of 13 amino acids. With 5 bases removed from V and 5 bases from J, the gap between germline ends came to 16 bases. Germline assignment: CDR1 GTSNPN and CDR2 SVGIG (reference sequence). CDR3 nucleotide sequence: TGTGCCTGGGGGCTTGAGCGAGAAAACGAGCAGTACTTC. Translated: CAWGLERENEQYF.

The J gene is TRBJ2-5, the V gene TRBV5-4, with 7 bases matching TRBD1. The V and J ends lost 0 bases and 1 base, in that order; junction bases with no gene match: 3. Germline-derived CDR1 and CDR2 are SGHNT and YYREEE (reference sequence). The CDR3 length is 15 residues. As DNA, the CDR3 is TGTGCCAGCAGCTTGGGGGACAGACCCCAAGAGACCCAGTACTTC. Translation: CASSLGDRPQETQYF.

The chain joins TRBV6-6 to TRBJ2-7, with D possibly being TRBD1 (5 bases). The V end was cut by 5 bases, the J end by 6 bases, with 11 bases between. The CDR3 runs to 12 residues. Germline loops: CDR1 MNHNY, CDR2 SVGAGI (reference sequence). Here the CDR3 reads CASSRARGEQYF. The DNA of the CDR3 is TGTGCCAGCAGTCGAGCTAGGGGCGAGCAGTACTTC.

The V and J genes are TRBV5-1 and TRBJ2-5; 12 nucleotides align to TRBD2. In germline, CDR1 is SGHRS, CDR2 YFSETQ. This CDR3 has 14 amino acids. The V gene end was trimmed by 3 bases and the J gene end by 5 bases; junction bases not matched to a gene: 2. CDR3 residues: CASSSGTSGETQYF. For the CDR3, the DNA is TGCGCCAGCAGCTCCGGGACTAGCGGGGAGACCCAGTACTTC.

The J gene is TRBJ2-2, the V gene TRBV7-2; D is possibly TRBD1 or TRBD2 (6 bases each). The CDR3 is 15 amino acids. Trimming removed 5 bases at V and 2 bases at J, with 12 bases between. Germline V gene lookup returns CDR1 SGHTA and CDR2 FQGNSA. The CDR3 loop is CASSRGATNTGELFF. DNA of the CDR3: TGTGCCAGCAGCAGGGGGGCCACTAACACCGGGGAGCTGTTTTTT.

J is TRBJ1-5 and V is TRBV7-2; perhaps TRBD1 as D (5 bases). CDR1 and CDR2 from the germline V gene are SGHTA and FQGNSA. The germline V and J ends were trimmed by 3 bases and 3 bases, with 12 bases remaining between them. The CDR3 loop spans 15 amino acids. Written as DNA, the CDR3 is TGTGCCAGCAGCTTTGGGGGGGGACCCAATCAGCCCCAGCATTTT. Protein product: CASSFGGGPNQPQHF.

The chain uses TRBV9 and TRBJ2-2; TRBD2 aligns across 8 bases. CDR3 size: 14 residues. V dropped 9 bases and J dropped 4; count of bases not matched to a gene: 8. In germline, CDR1 is SGDLS, CDR2 YYNGEE. CDR3 in DNA: TGTGCCACCTCAGCGGGAGCGGCCACCGGGGAGCTGTTTTTT. Residues: CATSAGAATGELFF.

J is TRBJ2-7 and V is TRBV9, with 10 bases matching TRBD2. This CDR3 region has 15 residues. Trimming removed 0 bases from V and 7 bases from J; junction bases left unmatched: 7. Germline loops: CDR1 SGDLS, CDR2 YYNGEE. The CDR3 region has the DNA TGTGCCAGCAGCGTAGGGGCTAGCGGGAGCCTGGAGCAGTACTTC. It encodes CASSVGASGSLEQYF. Filled out from reference TRBV9 and TRBJ2-7, the complete variable domain reads DSGVTQTPKHLITATGQRVTLRCSPRSGDLSVYWYQQSLDQGLQFLIQYYNGEERAKGNILERFSAQQFPDLHSELNLSSLELGDSALYFCASSVGASGSLEQYFGPGTRLTVT.

The chain is built from TRBV5-1 and TRBJ2-7; 7 bases are a match to TRBD1. Germline-derived CDR1 and CDR2 are SGHRS and YFSETQ. This CDR3 comprises 19 residues. Trimming removed 1 base from V and 3 bases from J; junction bases left unmatched: 19. The CDR3 region has the DNA TGCGCCAGCAGCTTGCGCGCCGGGACAGAAAGGTCCCCCGTCTACGAGCAGTACTTC. Translating it yields CASSLRAGTERSPVYEQYF.

As DNA, the CDR3 is TGTGCCAGTTCGGACAGGGCCAATCAGCCCCAGCATTTT. The encoded protein is CASSDRANQPQHF. The chain joins TRBV28 to TRBJ1-5; the match to TRBD1 covers 8 bases. Germline CDR1 is MDHEN and CDR2 is SYDVKM. The ends lost 9 bases at V and 3 bases at J; junction bases unmatched: 4. This CDR3 has 13 residues. The full variable domain, completed using reference TRBV28 and TRBJ1-5, is DVKVTQSSRYLVKRTGEKVFLECVQDMDHENMFWYRQDPGLGLRLIYFSYDVKMKEKGDIPEGYSVSREKKERFSLILESASTNQTSMYLCASSDRANQPQHFGDGTRLSIL.

J is TRBJ1-4 and V is TRBV10-3; D gene ambiguous. V lost 4 bases, J lost 4 bases, and 7 bases lay in between. Germline values: CDR1 ENHRY, CDR2 SYGVKD. The CDR3 spans 13 residues. In DNA, the CDR3 is TGTGCCATCAGTGTTCAGGATAATGAAAAACTGTTTTTT. It encodes CAISVQDNEKLFF.

The chain uses TRBV2 and TRBJ2-7; TRBD2 matches 7 bases. The V and J ends lost 3 bases and 3 bases, in that order; junction bases with no gene match: 5. CDR3 length equals 14 residues. The germline gives CDR1 SNHLY, CDR2 FYNNEI. The CDR3 coding sequence is TGTGCCAGCAGTGAGGGAGGGGTGGTCTACGAGCAGTACTTC. It yields the protein CASSEGGVVYEQYF.

This chain joins TRBV4-2 and TRBJ1-6; D is ambiguous. The CDR3 is 13 residues long. Trimming cost V 0 bases and J 10 bases, with 7 bases left between them. In germline, CDR1 is LGHNA, CDR2 YNFKEQ. The CDR3 nucleotides are TGTGCCAGCAGCCAAGAGATGGCCTCACCCCTCCACTTT. This sequence encodes CASSQEMASPLHF.

The V call is TRBV23-1, the J call TRBJ2-1; D remains ambiguous. TRBV23-1 is identified as an open reading frame with a role that is uncertain. Between the trimmed V and J ends, which lost 2 bases and 5 bases, there was a span of 7 bases. The length of the CDR3 is 13 residues. CDR3 in DNA: TGCGCCAGCAGTCAACCGGTAAACAATGAGCAGTTCTTC. Translated, it gives CASSQPVNNEQFF.

With regard to this clone: Other DNA sequences in the same sample also yield this CDR3. The gene calls are TRBV12-5 and TRBJ2-6, with D tentatively TRBD1 or TRBD2 (5 bases each). V lost 4 bases, J lost 5 bases, and 21 bases lay in between. Germline V gene data show CDR1 as LGHNT and CDR2 as FRNRAP. This CDR3 contains 18 residues. The CDR3 nucleotides are TGTGCTAGTGGTTGGGGACGTGCAGGACAAAGTCGGGCCAACGTCCTGACTTTC. It yields the protein CASGWGRAGQSRANVLTF.

The chain carries TRBV27 and TRBJ2-2; 14 positions match TRBD2. The germline V gene encodes CDR1 MNHEY and CDR2 SMNVEV (reference sequence). The CDR3 runs 17 residues. With 5 bases clipped from V and 7 bases from J, the junction kept 9 bases outside the gene matches. CDR3 residues: CASSLGLAGEVGGELFF. The CDR3 DNA is TGTGCCAGCAGTCTGGGACTAGCGGGAGAGGTTGGCGGGGAGCTGTTTTTT.

This clone occurred once. The chain has TRBV19 and TRBJ2-7; the D gene could be TRBD1 or TRBD2 (5 bases each). This CDR3 is built from 14 residues. CDR1 is LNHDA, CDR2 SQIVND, per germline (reference sequence). Trimming left V 3 bases short and J 2 bases short, with 11 bases between. Here the CDR3 reads CASSMGTSTYEQYF. CDR3 nucleotide sequence: TGTGCCAGTAGTATGGGGACCTCTACCTACGAGCAGTACTTC. The entire variable domain, with the rest obtained from reference TRBV19 and TRBJ2-7, is as follows: DGGITQSPKYLFRKEGQNVTLSCEQNLNHDAMYWYRQDPGQGLRLIYYSQIVNDFQKGDIAEGYSVSREKKESFPLTVTSAQKNPTAFYLCASSMGTSTYEQYFGPGTRLTVT.

The chain joins TRBV7-9 to TRBJ2-5; D may be TRBD1 (5 bases). CDR1 is SEHNR and CDR2 is FQNEAQ in the germline V gene (reference sequence). This CDR3 has 14 residues. V lost 6 bases, J lost 3 bases, and 14 bases lay in between. CDR3 sequence: CASRDSGIEETQYF. DNA for the CDR3: TGTGCCAGCAGAGACTCAGGGATAGAAGAGACCCAGTACTTC.

DNA of the CDR3: TGTGCCAGCGGGATTTGGACAGTCCCTTCCTACGAGCAGTACTTC. Protein: CASGIWTVPSYEQYF. This sequence joins TRBV6-1 and TRBJ2-7, with D perhaps matching TRBD1 (6 bases). The CDR3 has 15 residues. The V gene lost 8 bases and the J gene lost 1 base, with 18 bases spanning the gap. CDR1 and CDR2 (germline): MNHNS, SASEGT.

The chain employs TRBV2 and TRBJ1-2; D not resolved. Germline values: CDR1 SNHLY, CDR2 FYNNEI. V lost 3 bases and J 4 bases, leaving 12 bases between the germline ends. This CDR3 has 14 residues. CDR3 DNA sequence: TGTGCCAGCAGTGAGAGTGGGATGTCCTATGGCTACACCTTC. Translating gives CASSESGMSYGYTF.

This clone was counted only a few times. The rearrangement links TRBV5-4 to TRBJ2-2; D is unresolved. This CDR3 is 13 amino acids long. CDR1 is SGHNT and CDR2 is YYREEE in the germline V gene (reference sequence). Trimming removed 4 bases at V and 4 bases at J, with 8 bases between. In nucleotides, the CDR3 is TGTGCCAGCAGCGAAGAGATCACCGGGGAGCTGTTTTTT. Translation gives CASSEEITGELFF.

V usage is TRBV29-1 and J usage is TRBJ2-7; no definite D call. Germline values: CDR1 SQVTM, CDR2 ANQGSEA. V was clipped by 3 bases and J by 2 bases, with 8 bases between them. The CDR3 has 12 residues. The CDR3 nucleotides are TGCAGCGTTGATCACCAAGCCTACGAGCAGTACTTC. Protein: CSVDHQAYEQYF.